A single sample gave rise to the 14 T cell receptor beta chains below, sequenced in a study of cytomegalovirus exposure and HLA in healthy donors. Sequenced by immunoSEQ multiplex PCR; TCRdb stores in-frame clones only, minus some. The sample has 130,000 or so clones; roughly 89% are singletons. Sequencing was done on a sample of PBMCs. Receptor source: a young woman in good health and CMV-seronegative.

This rearrangement joins TRBV18 to TRBJ1-1, with D unresolved. V was trimmed by 6 bases and J by 0 bases, leaving 8 bases between them. CDR3 length: 13 residues. The germline V gene encodes CDR1 KGHSH and CDR2 LQKENI. The CDR3 loop reads CASSESMNTEAFF. The DNA for the CDR3 is TGTGCCAGCTCGGAGAGTATGAACACTGAAGCTTTCTTT.

The chain is built from TRBV5-1 and TRBJ2-5, with 8 bases lining up with TRBD1. The J segment lost 3 bases and the V segment lost 4 bases, leaving 8 bases of the junction unmatched. From germline, CDR1 is SGHRS and CDR2 YFSETQ. CDR3 length: 15 amino acids. CDR3 sequence: CASSPGPTGEETQYF. The CDR3 bases are TGCGCCAGCAGCCCAGGACCGACAGGGGAAGAGACCCAGTACTTC.

This chain connects TRBV7-9 to TRBJ1-1; unclear D gene. In germline, CDR1 is SEHNR, CDR2 FQNEAQ (reference sequence). Trimming took off 8 bases at V and 4 bases at J, with 14 bases between the two ends. The CDR3 is made up of 13 amino acids. CDR3 sequence (DNA): TGTGCCAGCGCCCCGGGGAGGCGCACTGAAGCTTTCTTT. Encoded protein: CASAPGRRTEAFF. The entire variable domain, with the rest obtained from reference TRBV7-9 and TRBJ1-1, is as follows: DTGVSQNPRHKITKRGQNVTFRCDPISEHNRLYWYRQTLGQGPEFLTYFQNEAQLEKSRLLSDRFSAERPKGSFSTLEIQRTEQGDSAMYLCASAPGRRTEAFFGQGTRLTVV.

This clone showed up just once. This chain links TRBV25-1 with TRBJ2-2, with a possible D match to TRBD1 (6 bases). V was trimmed by 4 bases and J by 2 bases, leaving 17 bases between them. There are 17 residues in the CDR3. Germline loops: CDR1 MGHDK, CDR2 SYGVNS. The CDR3 loop is CASSVRYDRQNTGELFF. DNA of the CDR3: TGTGCCAGCAGTGTTAGATATGACAGGCAAAACACCGGGGAGCTGTTTTTT. The full variable domain, in which reference TRBV25-1 and TRBJ2-2 provide the parts outside the CDR3, is EADIYQTPRYLVIGTGKKITLECSQTMGHDKMYWYQQDPGMELHLIHYSYGVNSTEKGDLSSESTVSRIRTEHFPLTLESARPSHTSQYLCASSVRYDRQNTGELFFGEGSRLTVL.

The chain has TRBV2 and TRBJ2-1; no reliable D call. This CDR3 contains 12 residues. CDR1 is SNHLY, CDR2 FYNNEI, per germline. V lost 7 bases to trimming and J lost 3 bases, with 7 bases between them. As DNA, the CDR3 is TGTGCCAGCAAAGAGGACTACAATGAGCAGTTCTTC. Translation: CASKEDYNEQFF.

CDR3 sequence: CASSLVPSSTEAFF. CDR3 DNA: TGCGCCAGCAGCTTGGTCCCGAGTAGCACTGAAGCTTTCTTT. V gene TRBV5-1 combines with J gene TRBJ1-1; D gene unclear. CDR3 size: 14 residues. The V gene lost 0 bases and the J gene lost 4 bases, with 10 bases spanning the gap. Germline CDR1 SGHRS, CDR2 YFSETQ.

This clone was seen just once. The chain joins TRBV4-1 to TRBJ1-2; 8 bases agree with TRBD1. CDR1 is MGHRA and CDR2 is YSYEKL in the germline V gene. V dropped 1 base and J dropped 8; count of bases not matched to a gene: 3. This CDR3 has 13 residues. CDR3 amino acids: CASSQGTGIGYTF. For the CDR3, the DNA is TGCGCCAGCAGCCAAGGGACAGGGATCGGCTACACCTTC.

The chain is built from TRBV9 and TRBJ2-3; TRBD1 agrees at 10 bases. Germline CDR1 and CDR2: SGDLS and YYNGEE. The length of the CDR3 is 17 residues. J was trimmed by 0 bases and V by 4 bases; bases with no gene match: 8. The DNA of the CDR3 is TGTGCCAGCAGCAGGATCCGACAGGGGGCCAGCACAGATACGCAGTATTTT. Encoded protein: CASSRIRQGASTDTQYF. Drawing the rest from reference TRBV9 and TRBJ2-3, the complete variable domain is DSGVTQTPKHLITATGQRVTLRCSPRSGDLSVYWYQQSLDQGLQFLIQYYNGEERAKGNILERFSAQQFPDLHSELNLSSLELGDSALYFCASSRIRQGASTDTQYFGPGTRLTVL.

The chain links TRBV11-2 to TRBJ2-7; a possible D gene is TRBD2 (5 bases). V lost 2 bases, J lost 2 bases, and 7 bases lay in between. There are 13 residues in the CDR3. Germline V gene sequence: CDR1 SGHAT, CDR2 FQNNGV. This CDR3 reads CASSLTGTYEQYF. CDR3 in DNA: TGTGCCAGCAGCTTAACGGGGACCTACGAGCAGTACTTC.

The chain links TRBV15 to TRBJ1-5, with D hard to call. This CDR3 region has 14 residues. The germline V and J ends were trimmed by 3 bases and 0 bases, with 6 bases remaining between them. Germline CDR1 LNHNV, CDR2 YYDKDF (reference sequence). In DNA, the CDR3 is TGTGCCACCAGCAGCCGCTATAGCAATCAGCCCCAGCATTTT. It yields the protein CATSSRYSNQPQHF.

The chain employs TRBV19 and TRBJ2-2; 7 bases map to TRBD1. With 7 bases clipped from V and 5 bases from J, the junction kept 4 bases outside the gene matches. The CDR3 is made up of 13 amino acids. From germline, CDR1 is LNHDA and CDR2 SQIVND (reference sequence). The CDR3 is CASTPQGTGELFF. CDR3 nucleotide sequence: TGTGCCAGTACCCCACAGGGGACCGGGGAGCTGTTTTTT. Based on the CDR3 plus reference TRBV19 and TRBJ2-2, the full variable domain is DGGITQSPKYLFRKEGQNVTLSCEQNLNHDAMYWYRQDPGQGLRLIYYSQIVNDFQKGDIAEGYSVSREKKESFPLTVTSAQKNPTAFYLCASTPQGTGELFFGEGSRLTVL.

The chain is built from TRBV4-1 and TRBJ2-2; TRBD2 matches at 11 bases. The length of the CDR3 is 18 residues. Germline V lookup: CDR1 MGHRA, CDR2 YSYEKL. Trimming at V came to 2 bases and at J to 2 bases, leaving 7 bases not matched to a gene. CDR3 nucleotides: TGCGCCAGCAGCCAACTACTCCTAGCGGGGGGAAACACCGGGGAGCTGTTTTTT. It codes for CASSQLLLAGGNTGELFF.

The V call is TRBV27, the J call TRBJ2-7; D may be TRBD1 (5 bases). Trimming stripped 6 bases from V and 3 bases from J, with 12 bases between. The CDR3 is made up of 13 amino acids. Germline V gives CDR1 MNHEY, CDR2 SMNVEV (reference sequence). Here the CDR3 DNA reads TGTGCCAGCAGATTGACAGTCAACTACGAGCAGTACTTC. Translated, it gives CASRLTVNYEQYF.

CDR3 DNA sequence: TGTGCCAGCAGTTTGGGCAGGGGGGCCTACAATGAGCAGTTCTTC. It translates to CASSLGRGAYNEQFF. This rearrangement joins TRBV27 to TRBJ2-1; perhaps TRBD1 as D (7 bases). CDR3 length equals 15 residues. Looked up from germline, CDR1 is MNHEY and CDR2 is SMNVEV (reference sequence). Deletions cut 3 bases from V and 2 bases from J, with 11 bases between.